This TCR beta chain was identified in a study of T-cell reconstitution after alpha-beta-depleted transplantation in children. The library targeted TCRbeta and was prepared with unique molecular identifiers. TCRdb re-derived calls from the PCR reads in MiXCR, one entry per CDR3 protein. Here the sample spans 400,000 to 500,000 distinct CDR3 sequences, roughly a tenth being singletons. This CDR3 has 15 amino acids. V was trimmed by 3 bases and J by 1 base, leaving 13 bases between them. In germline, CDR1 is DFQATT, CDR2 SNEGSKA (reference sequence). In this sample, this clonotype turned up a few times. The sequencing here drew on PBMCs from the stem cell graft donor, taken from the stem cell graft. This clonotype was obtained from a human donor who donated a stem cell graft to a child with acute myeloid leukemia. The chain has TRBV20-1 and TRBJ2-1, with D perhaps matching TRBD2 (6 bases). This CDR3 is CSASGGEGSYNEQFF. CDR3 bases: TGCAGTGCTAGCGGGGGAGAGGGATCCTACAATGAGCAGTTCTTC.